These 23 T cell receptor beta chains originate from one sample sequenced in a study of cytotoxic CD8 clonotypes in ibrutinib-treated CLL. Clones were sequenced by immunoSEQ multiplex PCR, and TCRdb holds only the in-frame ones, with some missing. The sample consists of some 10,000 clones, under 65% of them appearing once. This material consisted of PBMCs, taken before ibrutinib treatment. These receptor sequences come from a human donor with chronic lymphocytic leukemia.

CDR3 loop: CASSPRRAATDTQYF. CDR3 sequence (DNA): TGTGCCAGCAGCCCCAGGAGGGCCGCCACAGATACGCAGTATTTT. This rearrangement joins TRBV9 to TRBJ2-3; maybe TRBD2 (6 bases). Trimming took 4 bases from V and 2 from J, leaving 14 bases between them. The CDR3 loop spans 15 amino acids. Germline CDR1 reads SGDLS; CDR2 reads YYNGEE.

Within the sample, this clone is medium-sized. The gene calls are TRBV28 and TRBJ1-2, with 8 positions matching TRBD1. This CDR3 is built from 14 residues. After removal of 2 bases from V and 4 bases from J, the junction contained 3 bases not matched to a gene. Germline loops: CDR1 MDHEN, CDR2 SYDVKM. In nucleotides, the CDR3 is TGTGCCAGCAGTTTAACTACAGGGGGCTATGGCTACACCTTC. This sequence encodes CASSLTTGGYGYTF.

This clone was found a few times. The chain joins TRBV2 to TRBJ2-7; 11 bases fit TRBD2. The junction had 4 bases not matched to a gene; V was cut back by 10 bases and J by 2 bases. CDR1 SNHLY and CDR2 FYNNEI come from the germline V gene. This CDR3 comprises 13 residues. The chain's CDR3 is CATSGRTTYEQYF. DNA of the CDR3: TGTGCCACTAGCGGGAGGACCACCTACGAGCAGTACTTC.

The chain links TRBV29-1 to TRBJ1-2; TRBD1 agrees at 11 bases. The CDR3 length is 15 residues. J was trimmed by 3 bases and V by 0 bases; bases with no gene match: 3. Germline lookup yields CDR1 SQVTM and CDR2 ANQGSEA. The CDR3 reads CSVEDLGQGDYGYTF. The CDR3 bases are TGCAGCGTTGAAGATCTGGGACAGGGGGACTATGGCTACACCTTC.

This clone is a singleton in its sample. Here the CDR3 reads CATSRVGPAPLFF. CDR3 nucleotides: TGTGCCACCAGCAGAGTAGGTCCAGCCCCCCTGTTTTTT. J is TRBJ1-4 and V is TRBV15; D ambiguous. Trimming removed 1 base at V and 14 bases at J, with 14 bases between. This CDR3 is 13 amino acids long. Germline V gene lookup returns CDR1 LNHNV and CDR2 YYDKDF (reference sequence).

This clone showed up just a few times. V is TRBV30 and J is TRBJ1-1; D uncertain. The CDR3 loop spans 11 amino acids. Germline V CDR1 and CDR2: GTSNPN, SVGIG (reference sequence). V was trimmed by 3 bases and J by 1 base, leaving 3 bases between them. The CDR3 spells CAWRRNTEAFF. The CDR3 DNA reads as TGTGCCTGGAGACGGAACACTGAAGCTTTCTTT.

V gene TRBV19 combines with J gene TRBJ2-7; D possibly corresponds to TRBD1 (6 bases). V lost 6 bases and J lost 6, with 18 bases in between. The CDR3 is 14 residues long. Germline CDR1 and CDR2: LNHDA and SQIVND (reference sequence). The CDR3 reads CASSLNRASPEQYF. The CDR3 DNA reads TGTGCCAGTAGCCTTAACAGGGCTAGTCCCGAGCAGTACTTC.

In this sample, this clone turned up a few times. CDR3 nucleotides: TGTGCCAGCAGCTTCCGTCTAAGGTCGAACACTGAAGCTTTCTTT. It encodes CASSFRLRSNTEAFF. This chain uses TRBV5-8 with TRBJ1-1; D not certain. Per the germline V gene, CDR1 is SGHTS and CDR2 is YDEGEE. Trimming took 2 bases from V and 1 from J, leaving 12 bases between them. The CDR3 is 15 residues long.

The rearrangement joins TRBV7-8 to TRBJ2-7; 10 bases align to TRBD1. The CDR3 spans 16 residues. The V segment lost 1 base and the J segment 5 bases; nucleotides outside the gene matches: 8. The germline gives CDR1 SGHVS, CDR2 FQNEAQ. CDR3 in amino acids: CASSLVDSGTGDEQYF. CDR3 coding DNA: TGTGCCAGCAGCTTAGTGGATTCGGGGACAGGGGACGAGCAGTACTTC.

The chain couples TRBV7-2 to TRBJ1-3; D is unclear. Trimming stripped 4 bases from V and 6 bases from J, with 4 bases between. Germline V gives CDR1 SGHTA, CDR2 FQGNSA. This CDR3 has 11 residues. CDR3 loop: CASSSQNTIYF. The DNA for the CDR3 is TGTGCCAGCAGCTCCCAAAACACCATATATTTT. Full variable domain (missing parts from reference TRBV7-2 and TRBJ1-3): GAGVSQSPSNKVTEKGKDVELRCDPISGHTALYWYRQSLGQGLEFLIYFQGNSAPDKSGLPSDRFSAERTGGSVSTLTIQRTQQEDSAVYLCASSSQNTIYFGEGSWLTVV.

The chain couples TRBV18 to TRBJ1-4; TRBD1 is a possible D gene (5 bases). Trimming left V 2 bases short and J 8 bases short, with 12 bases between. CDR1 is KGHSH and CDR2 is LQKENI in the germline V gene. CDR3 length: 14 amino acids. The CDR3 here is CASSPNRQKEKLFF. The DNA for the CDR3 is TGTGCCAGCTCACCAAACAGGCAGAAGGAAAAACTGTTTTTT.

The chain links TRBV30 to TRBJ2-1; 12 bases line up with TRBD2. The CDR3 is made up of 16 amino acids. Germline CDR1 GTSNPN, CDR2 SVGIG (reference sequence). J lost 4 bases, V lost 2 bases, and 6 bases had no gene match. CDR3 nucleotide sequence: TGTGCCTGGAGTAGGACTAGCGGGACCCTATACAATGAGCAGTTCTTC. It yields the protein CAWSRTSGTLYNEQFF. The whole variable domain, remainder taken from reference TRBV30 and TRBJ2-1, is SQTIHQWPATLVQPVGSPLSLECTVEGTSNPNLYWYRQAAGRGLQLLFYSVGIGQISSEVPQNLSASRPQDRQFILSSKKLLLSDSGFYLCAWSRTSGTLYNEQFFGPGTRLTVL.

The chain couples TRBV29-1 to TRBJ2-7; D is possibly TRBD1 (5 bases). The V and J ends lost 5 bases and 2 bases respectively, with 13 bases between them. This CDR3 region has 13 residues. Germline CDR1 SQVTM, CDR2 ANQGSEA. The CDR3 here is CSVLQWGAYEQYF. The DNA for the CDR3 is TGCAGCGTTCTACAGTGGGGCGCCTACGAGCAGTACTTC.

CDR3 protein: CASGPTGANYGYTF. CDR3 nucleotides: TGTGCCAGCGGTCCGACAGGGGCTAACTATGGCTACACCTTC. This chain joins TRBV7-9 and TRBJ1-2; the match to TRBD1 covers 8 bases. The V segment lost 8 bases and the J segment 0 bases; nucleotides outside the gene matches: 5. CDR1 and CDR2 (germline): SEHNR, FQNEAQ (reference sequence). CDR3 length: 14 residues.

This CDR3 is CASSLTGRGTEAFF. The CDR3 DNA sequence: TGTGCCAGCAGCTTGACAGGGAGGGGGACTGAAGCTTTCTTT. The genes are TRBV11-2 and TRBJ1-1; 7 bases align to TRBD1. Germline V gene lookup returns CDR1 SGHAT and CDR2 FQNNGV. After removal of 3 bases from V and 5 bases from J, the junction contained 6 bases not matched to a gene. CDR3 length: 14 amino acids. The whole variable domain, filled in from reference TRBV11-2 and TRBJ1-1, reads EAGVAQSPRYKIIEKRQSVAFWCNPISGHATLYWYQQILGQGPKLLIQFQNNGVVDDSQLPKDRFSAERLKGVDSTLKIQPAKLEDSAVYLCASSLTGRGTEAFFGQGTRLTVV.

This chain uses TRBV9 with TRBJ2-7, with a tentative D call TRBD2 (6 bases). Germline CDR1 is SGDLS and CDR2 is YYNGEE. V was cut by 5 bases and J by 2 bases, with 11 bases left in between. This CDR3 comprises 13 residues. The CDR3 region has the DNA TGTGCCAGCAGTGGGGGGTGGCCCTACGAGCAGTACTTC. It translates to CASSGGWPYEQYF. Full variable domain (missing parts from reference TRBV9 and TRBJ2-7): DSGVTQTPKHLITATGQRVTLRCSPRSGDLSVYWYQQSLDQGLQFLIQYYNGEERAKGNILERFSAQQFPDLHSELNLSSLELGDSALYFCASSGGWPYEQYFGPGTRLTVT.

The chain's CDR3 is CASSRELGDEQYF. Written as DNA, the CDR3 is TGTGCCAGCAGCAGGGAGTTGGGGGACGAGCAGTACTTC. The chain employs TRBV7-6 and TRBJ2-7; D is tentatively TRBD1 or TRBD2 (5 bases each). The germline CDR1 and CDR2 sequences are SGHVS and FNYEAQ. CDR3 length: 13 amino acids. V was trimmed by 5 bases and J by 5 bases, leaving 13 bases between them. The full variable domain, completed using reference TRBV7-6 and TRBJ2-7, is GAGVSQSPRYKVTKRGQDVALRCDPISGHVSLYWYRQALGQGPEFLTYFNYEAQQDKSGLPNDRFSAERPEGSISTLTIQRTEQRDSAMYRCASSRELGDEQYFGPGTRLTVT.

The chain couples TRBV19 to TRBJ2-5, with D possibly TRBD2 on 5 matching bases. CDR1 and CDR2 (germline): LNHDA, SQIVND (reference sequence). Trimming took off 3 bases at V and 2 bases at J, with 10 bases between the two ends. The CDR3 is made up of 14 amino acids. CDR3 region: CASSIFGEQETQYF. The CDR3 DNA is TGTGCCAGTAGTATTTTCGGGGAACAAGAGACCCAGTACTTC.

The rearrangement links TRBV20-1 to TRBJ2-5; tentative D call: TRBD2 (6 bases). The CDR3 is 10 residues long. The V and J ends lost 5 bases and 5 bases respectively, with 6 bases between them. Germline V gene data show CDR1 as DFQATT and CDR2 as SNEGSKA (reference sequence). The CDR3 region is CSAGGETQYF. For the CDR3, the DNA is TGCAGTGCTGGGGGGGAGACCCAGTACTTC.

J is TRBJ1-2 and V is TRBV5-4; 8 bases match TRBD1. The length of the CDR3 is 16 residues. Germline V lookup: CDR1 SGHNT, CDR2 YYREEE (reference sequence). V trimming: 4 bases; J trimming: 2 bases; junction bases outside the gene matches: 10. CDR3 region: CASSPGGRDINYGYTF. The CDR3 nucleotides are TGTGCCAGCAGCCCAGGGGGCCGGGACATAAACTATGGCTACACCTTC.

This clone has a handful of counts. The chain recombines TRBV6-5 with TRBJ2-7, with no clear D. Germline-derived CDR1 and CDR2 are MNHEY and SVGAGI. This CDR3 spans 11 amino acids. Between the trimmed V and J ends, which lost 0 bases and 10 bases, there was a span of 7 bases. CDR3 in amino acids: CASSYSTNQYF. CDR3 nucleotides: TGTGCCAGCAGTTACTCGACCAACCAGTACTTC.

The V call is TRBV7-8, the J call TRBJ2-2; 8 bases are a match to TRBD1. The CDR3 runs 15 residues. Looked up from germline, CDR1 is SGHVS and CDR2 is FQNEAQ. With 1 base clipped from V and 5 bases from J, the junction kept 3 bases outside the gene matches. The DNA of the CDR3 is TGTGCCAGCAGCTTAGGCAGGGGGCATACCGGGGAGCTGTTTTTT. Its translation: CASSLGRGHTGELFF.

CDR3 in amino acids: CASGPSGGGNEQFF. CDR3 sequence (DNA): TGTGCCAGCGGTCCTAGCGGGGGAGGGAATGAGCAGTTCTTC. The chain is built from TRBV2 and TRBJ2-1, with 10 nucleotides matching TRBD2. J was trimmed by 7 bases and V by 8 bases; bases with no gene match: 8. The length of the CDR3 is 14 residues. Germline-derived CDR1 and CDR2 are SNHLY and FYNNEI.